Shown below are 28 T cell receptor beta chains from a single sample sequenced in a study of T cells expressing NK-cell markers. TCRdb reprocessed the 5' RACE reads; each CDR3 protein has one entry and no DNA is given. The sample shows around 280,000 distinct CDR3 sequences, and 0.39% sits with its ten largest clones. Sequencing was performed on blood T cells: a sorted CD56 or NKG2C T cell subset, CD4+ or CD8+ T cells, or bulk PBMC T cells (not recorded which). The receptors here all came from a man between 18 and 29 years old in good health.

V is TRBV12-3 or TRBV12-4 and J is TRBJ2-1; as DNA is missing, the TRBD2 call by TCRdb cannot be tested. This CDR3 has 15 amino acids. CDR3 region: CASTLGQRGYNEQFF.

V gene TRBV24-1 combines with J gene TRBJ1-5; lacking DNA, the TRBD1 call made by TCRdb goes unchecked. The CDR3 contains 14 residues. Germline lookup yields CDR1 KGHDR and CDR2 SFDVKD. This chain's CDR3 is CATSVSAGDQPQHF.

The chain employs TRBV5-1 and TRBJ2-5; absent DNA, TCRdb's TRBD1 call cannot be checked. Germline lookup yields CDR1 SGHRS and CDR2 YFSETQ. CDR3 length equals 15 residues. The CDR3 sequence: CASSLAKGGVETQYF.

The chain uses TRBV12-3 or TRBV12-4 and TRBJ1-5; no DNA is available, so the TRBD1 call from TCRdb remains unchecked. This CDR3 is built from 13 residues. The chain's CDR3 is CASTPGQYQPQHF.

The V and J genes are TRBV6-1 and TRBJ2-3; as DNA is missing, the TRBD1 call by TCRdb cannot be tested. Looked up from germline, CDR1 is MNHNS and CDR2 is SASEGT. The CDR3 is made up of 14 amino acids. CDR3: CATKTGGSTDTQYF.

The V call is TRBV3-1, the J call TRBJ2-5; TCRdb selects TRBD1, and the lack of DNA leaves this call unchecked. Per the germline V gene, CDR1 is LGHDT and CDR2 is YNNKEL (reference sequence). The CDR3 totals 14 residues. CDR3 loop: CASRPGGTLETQYF.

This chain uses TRBV7-2 with TRBJ2-3; the D gene TCRdb calls, TRBD2, cannot be checked with no DNA. The CDR3 has 14 residues. The V gene's germline CDR1 is SGHTA and CDR2 FQGNSA. The CDR3 here is CASRTSEGTDTQYF.

The V and J genes are TRBV18 and TRBJ2-5; TCRdb lists TRBD2, though no DNA is available to test this call. The CDR3 covers 14 residues. Looked up from germline, CDR1 is KGHSH and CDR2 is LQKENI. The CDR3 is CASSPRSGQETQYF. Variable domain in full (rest from reference TRBV18 and TRBJ2-5): NAGVMQNPRHLVRRRGQEARLRCSPMKGHSHVYWYRQLPEEGLKFMVYLQKENIIDESGMPKERFSAEFPKEGPSILRIQQVVRGDSAAYFCASSPRSGQETQYFGPGTRLLVL.

The chain links TRBV20-1 to TRBJ1-4; TCRdb reports TRBD1, a call that lacks DNA to check it against. Germline CDR1 reads DFQATT; CDR2 reads SNEGSKA (reference sequence). The CDR3 is 13 residues long. The CDR3 is CSARDSGSEKLFF.

This CDR3 reads CASSKGQAGNTIYF. The J gene is TRBJ1-3, the V gene TRBV7-9; there is no DNA to check the TCRdb D call of TRBD1. This CDR3 has 14 amino acids. Germline CDR1 and CDR2: SEHNR and FQNEAQ (reference sequence). Complete variable domain (other parts from reference TRBV7-9 and TRBJ1-3): DTGVSQNPRHKITKRGQNVTFRCDPISEHNRLYWYRQTLGQGPEFLTYFQNEAQLEKSRLLSDRFSAERPKGSFSTLEIQRTEQGDSAMYLCASSKGQAGNTIYFGEGSWLTVV.

The rearrangement joins TRBV12-3 or TRBV12-4 to TRBJ1-2; TCRdb names TRBD1, which stays unverified in the absence of DNA. The CDR3 length is 16 residues. The CDR3 region is CASSSDRGIVAYGYTF.

V usage is TRBV12-3 or TRBV12-4 and J usage is TRBJ2-7; TCRdb's D call of TRBD1 is untestable without DNA. The CDR3 totals 11 residues. The CDR3 sequence: CATKSGDEQYF.

This CDR3 is CASSLGRNVQTDTQYF. V gene TRBV7-9 combines with J gene TRBJ2-3. The germline CDR1 and CDR2 sequences are SEHNR and FQNEAQ (reference sequence). This CDR3 region has 16 residues.

CDR3 protein: CASDNRVGTDTQYF. The rearrangement joins TRBV19 to TRBJ2-3; TCRdb's D call of TRBD1 is untestable without DNA. The CDR3 length is 14 residues. The germline gives CDR1 LNHDA, CDR2 SQIVND (reference sequence).

The V gene is TRBV7-2, the J gene TRBJ2-7; TCRdb's D call, TRBD2, is unchecked because there is no DNA. The CDR3 has 16 amino acids. CDR1 and CDR2 (germline): SGHTA, FQGNSA. This chain's CDR3 is CASSLGLAGDTYEQYF.

V gene TRBV20-1 combines with J gene TRBJ2-5; with no DNA, the TCRdb D assignment of TRBD2 cannot be verified. The CDR3 is 15 amino acids. Germline assignment: CDR1 DFQATT and CDR2 SNEGSKA (reference sequence). The CDR3: CSASLLAGETETQYF.

The V gene is TRBV19, the J gene TRBJ2-1; TCRdb's D gene call, TRBD2, goes unchecked for lack of DNA. CDR1 is LNHDA, CDR2 SQIVND, per germline (reference sequence). CDR3 size: 15 residues. The CDR3 sequence: CASSIVAGMNNEQFF.

This chain uses TRBV7-2 with TRBJ2-3; with no DNA, the TCRdb D assignment of TRBD1 cannot be verified. Germline V gene data show CDR1 as SGHTA and CDR2 as FQGNSA. The CDR3 is made up of 14 amino acids. CDR3 residues: CASSPGAMSNTQYF.

The rearrangement uses TRBV6-5 and TRBJ2-1; checking the TCRdb D call of TRBD2 is not possible without DNA. Looked up from germline, CDR1 is MNHEY and CDR2 is SVGAGI. This CDR3 region has 16 residues. The CDR3 is CASSYSPRELYNEQFF.

The rearrangement links TRBV29-1 to TRBJ1-1. The CDR3 runs 12 residues. CDR1 is SQVTM, CDR2 ANQGSEA, per germline. The CDR3 here is CSVLSGNTEAFF.

The chain recombines TRBV6-5 with TRBJ2-1; lacking DNA, the TRBD2 call made by TCRdb goes unchecked. Per the germline V gene, CDR1 is MNHEY and CDR2 is SVGAGI. This CDR3 is built from 15 residues. The CDR3 sequence: CASSFTAGTSGEQFF.

The chain uses TRBV7-3 and TRBJ2-6; the D call of TRBD2 rests on TCRdb alone, since no DNA is present to check it. The germline gives CDR1 SGHTA, CDR2 FQGTGA. CDR3 length: 18 residues. The CDR3 loop reads CASSSLAGPRSGANVLTF.

The gene calls are TRBV20-1 and TRBJ1-5. The CDR3 spans 15 residues. Germline CDR1 and CDR2: DFQATT and SNEGSKA (reference sequence). CDR3 sequence reads: CSATRTVHSNQPQHF.

The J gene is TRBJ2-1, the V gene TRBV12-3 or TRBV12-4; TCRdb outputs TRBD1, but without DNA this stays unchecked. CDR3 size: 16 residues. This CDR3 is CASRRMTGLSYNEQFF.

This chain links TRBV20-1 with TRBJ2-1; the D call of TRBD2 rests on TCRdb alone, since no DNA is present to check it. In germline, CDR1 is DFQATT, CDR2 SNEGSKA (reference sequence). The CDR3 is made up of 15 amino acids. The CDR3 reads CSVPLGSGRAGEQFF.

The genes are TRBV19 and TRBJ1-1. The CDR3 is 13 amino acids. The germline V gene has CDR1 LNHDA and CDR2 SQIVND (reference sequence). This chain's CDR3 is CASSPEFGTEAFF.

V gene TRBV20-1 combines with J gene TRBJ1-2. The germline V gene encodes CDR1 DFQATT and CDR2 SNEGSKA (reference sequence). The CDR3 totals 13 residues. The CDR3 loop is CSATRRTNYGYTF.

This chain links TRBV12-3 or TRBV12-4 with TRBJ1-5; the TCRdb call, TRBD1, lacks DNA for checking. This CDR3 spans 15 amino acids. CDR3: CASSFVRGYNQPQHF.